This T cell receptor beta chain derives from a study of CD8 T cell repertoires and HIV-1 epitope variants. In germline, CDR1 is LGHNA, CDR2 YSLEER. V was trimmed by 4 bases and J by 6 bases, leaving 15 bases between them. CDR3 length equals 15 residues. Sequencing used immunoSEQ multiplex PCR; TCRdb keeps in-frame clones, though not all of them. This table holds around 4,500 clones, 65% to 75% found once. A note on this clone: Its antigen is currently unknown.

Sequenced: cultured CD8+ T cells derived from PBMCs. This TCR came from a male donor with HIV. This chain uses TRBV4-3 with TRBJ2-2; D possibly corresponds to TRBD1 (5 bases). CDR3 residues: CASSPTGLGAGELFF. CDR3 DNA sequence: TGCGCCAGCAGCCCCACAGGCCTAGGGGCCGGGGAGCTGTTTTTT.